The T cell receptor beta chain under discussion was sequenced for a study of neurological immune-mediated disorders. Study-level results: Across subjects, no CDR3 amino acid sequence appeared in expanded clones of more than one subject, a finding that suggested private repertoires in all groups. HTLV-1-associated myelopathy displayed the greatest TCR clonal expansion, and multiple sclerosis exhibited the smallest, lower than that of healthy controls.

The cDNA came from 5'RACE with 10-nucleotide random UMIs. One entry per CDR3 protein, called by TCRdb with MiXCR from the 5' RACE reads. The table records 80,000 or so distinct CDR3 sequences, around 9.9% of them present only once. The CDR3 length is 14 residues. Germline CDR1 is SGHRS and CDR2 is YFSETQ. Trimming took 4 bases from V and 0 from J, leaving 11 bases between them. This clonotype was observed at least ten times. Its antigen is still unknown. The specimen was PBMCs. This receptor was taken from a man between 50 and 59 years old in good health. The chain employs TRBV5-1 and TRBJ2-7; tentatively, D is TRBD2 (6 bases). CDR3: CASSEGGNSYEQYF. DNA for the CDR3: TGCGCCAGCAGCGAGGGAGGTAACTCCTACGAGCAGTACTTC.